This T cell receptor (beta chain) comes out of a study of control samples from healthy donors and cancer patients. TCRdb's copy holds only in-frame clones and misses some; the assay was immunoSEQ multiplex PCR. The table lists roughly 84,000 clones, 91% of them singletons. This clone came up a few times. The CDR3 sequence is 12 residues long. V dropped 2 bases and J dropped 7 bases, with 9 bases sitting between them. CDR1 is SGDLS, CDR2 YYNGEE, per germline. What was sequenced was blood. The chain uses TRBV9 and TRBJ1-2; tentatively, D is TRBD1 (5 bases). The receptor's source is a man aged 45 to 65 in good health. CDR3 nucleotides: TGTGCCAGCAGCGTGCAAAGGGGTGGCTACACCTTC. This gives the protein CASSVQRGGYTF.